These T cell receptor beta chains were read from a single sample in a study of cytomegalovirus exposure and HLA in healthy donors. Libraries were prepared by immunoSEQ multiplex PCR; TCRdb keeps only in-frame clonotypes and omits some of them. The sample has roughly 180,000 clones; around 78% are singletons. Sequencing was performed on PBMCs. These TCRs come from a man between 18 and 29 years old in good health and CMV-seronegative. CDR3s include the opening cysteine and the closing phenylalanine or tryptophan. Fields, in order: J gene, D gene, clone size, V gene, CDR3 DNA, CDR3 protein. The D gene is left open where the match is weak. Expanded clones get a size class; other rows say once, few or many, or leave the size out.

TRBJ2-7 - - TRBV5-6 TGTGCCAGCAGCCACTCCGGCGGCGAGCAGTACTTC CASSHSGGEQYF
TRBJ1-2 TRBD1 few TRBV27 TGTGCCAGCAGTTTCCGGGACAGGGCTAGCGGCTACACCTTC CASSFRDRASGYTF
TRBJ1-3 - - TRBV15 TGTGCCACCAGCAGAGGGGGAGGGAGAAACACCATATATTTT CATSRGGGRNTIYF
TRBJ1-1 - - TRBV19 TGTGCCAGTAGTATAGGTTCAGCGGCTGAAGCTTTCTTT CASSIGSAAEAFF
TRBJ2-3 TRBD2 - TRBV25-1 TGTGCCAGCACTTTAGCGGGGGGGCGTACAGATACGCAGTATTTT CASTLAGGRTDTQYF
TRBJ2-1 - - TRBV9 TGTGCCAGCAGCGTAGGAGGGCGCTACAATGAGCAGTTCTTC CASSVGGRYNEQFF
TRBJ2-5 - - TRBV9 TGTGCCAGCAGCACCCGGACACTCACGGGGGAGGACCAGTACTTC CASSTRTLTGEDQYF
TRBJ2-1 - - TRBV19 TGTGCCAGTAGTATTGGCGGGACTTCCTACAATGAGCAGTTCTTC CASSIGGTSYNEQFF
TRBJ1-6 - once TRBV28 TGTGCCAGCAGCCGTGCGGGGGTGAGTTCACCCCTCCACTTT CASSRAGVSSPLHF
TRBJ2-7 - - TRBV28 TGTGCCAGCAGTTTGGAGCAAATCTACGAGCAGTACTTC CASSLEQIYEQYF
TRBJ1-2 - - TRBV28 TGTGCCAGCAGCCGGGCTAACTATGGCTACACCTTC CASSRANYGYTF
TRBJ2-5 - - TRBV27 TGTGCCAGCAGTTGGACCCCCCCAGCGGGTACTCAAGAGACCCAGTACTTC CASSWTPPAGTQETQYF
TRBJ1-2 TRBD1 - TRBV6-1 TGTGCCAGCAGTTGGACAGGACTGACTAACTATGGCTACACCTTC CASSWTGLTNYGYTF
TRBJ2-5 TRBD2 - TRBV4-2 TGTGCCAGCAGCCAAGGCGGGGGGGCCGAACGAGAGACCCAGTACTTC CASSQGGGAERETQYF
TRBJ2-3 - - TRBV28 TGTGCCAGCAGTTTATCAAGGGGTCAGATGGTCGCAGATACGCAGTATTTT CASSLSRGQMVADTQYF
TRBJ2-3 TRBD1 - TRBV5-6 TGTGCCAGCAGCGGCGGACAGGGAATCGTTTCAGATACGCAGTATTTT CASSGGQGIVSDTQYF
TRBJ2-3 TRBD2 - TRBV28 TGTGCCAGCAGTCCCGGACTAGCGGGATTTATATTT CASSPGLAGFIF
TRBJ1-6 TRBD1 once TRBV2 TGTGCCAGCAGTGGCCAGGGGGTGGGCTCACCCCTCCACTTT CASSGQGVGSPLHF
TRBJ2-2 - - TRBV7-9 TGTGCCAGCAGCCCTTACCCCTACGGGACAACCGGGGAGCTGTTTTTT CASSPYPYGTTGELFF
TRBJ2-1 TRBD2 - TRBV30 TGTGCCTGGAGTGTTAGCGGGGGGGCCTTTCATATAGGGCAGTTCTTC CAWSVSGGAFHIGQFF
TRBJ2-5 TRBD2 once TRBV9 TGTGCCAGCAGCGTCTTAGCGGGAAACTCGGGGGAGACCCAGTACTTC CASSVLAGNSGETQYF
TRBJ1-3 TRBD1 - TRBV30 TGTGCCTGGAACGGAGGGGGCGAGGACACCATATATTTT CAWNGGGEDTIYF
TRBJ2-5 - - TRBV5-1 TGCGCCAGCAGCTTGAAGGGGCAAGAGACCCAGTACTTC CASSLKGQETQYF
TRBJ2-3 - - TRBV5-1 TGCGCCAGCAGGTCCGGAGATACGCAGTATTTT CASRSGDTQYF